A selection of T cell receptor beta chains follows, all from one sample in a study of Ad26.COV2.S vaccination and SARS-CoV-2 variants. Repertoires were generated with immunoSEQ multiplex PCR, while TCRdb's copy carries only in-frame clones and drops some. Of 250,000 or so clones in the sample, around 85% are singletons; the top ten hold less than 3.5%. Sequenced material: peripheral blood, taken in a trial of Ad26.COV2.S vaccine versus placebo. These receptor sequences come from a person aged 18-60 years who received the Ad26.COV2.S COVID-19 vaccine or a placebo. The CDR3 runs from the conserved cysteine through the conserved F or W. Each record gives: CDR3 protein, CDR3 DNA, clone size, D gene, J gene, V gene. D genes are given only for firm matches. Size is omitted from some rows. Given values are once, few, many or a class for expanded clones.

CASRQRSPEGTEAFF | TGTGCCAGCAGACAACGTAGCCCGGAGGGCACTGAAGCTTTCTTT | . | . | TRBJ1-1 | TRBV6-6
CASSKQAGDKYF | TGTGCCAGCAGCAAACAAGCGGGAGATAAGTACTTC | . | TRBD2 | TRBJ2-4 | TRBV7-9
CASSSSPGSTEAFF | TGTGCCAGCAGCTCCTCACCAGGCAGCACTGAAGCTTTCTTT | few | . | TRBJ1-1 | TRBV7-9
CASSRRTSPEQFF | TGTGCCAGCAGCCGACGGACTAGCCCTGAGCAGTTCTTC | . | TRBD2 | TRBJ2-1 | TRBV7-8
CASSPFGVTGELFF | TGTGCCAGCTCACCTTTTGGGGTCACCGGGGAGCTGTTTTTT | . | . | TRBJ2-2 | TRBV18
CASSLSGPAPYNEQFF | TGTGCCAGCAGCCTTAGCGGGCCCGCGCCCTACAATGAGCAGTTCTTC | . | TRBD2 | TRBJ2-1 | TRBV7-3
CASSRGQGEWETQYF | TGTGCCAGCAGCCGGGGACAGGGGGAATGGGAGACCCAGTACTTC | . | TRBD1 | TRBJ2-5 | TRBV3-1/TRBV3-2
CASSLSSGVSNQPQHF | TGTGCCAGTAGTCTCTCCTCAGGGGTTAGCAATCAGCCCCAGCATTTT | . | . | TRBJ1-5 | TRBV19
CASSRTSGEYEQYF | TGTGCCAGCAGCCGGACTAGCGGGGAATACGAGCAGTACTTC | . | TRBD2 | TRBJ2-7 | TRBV3-1/TRBV3-2
CASSSTTPAGHYQPQHF | TGTGCCAGCAGTTCCACCACCCCCGCCGGACATTATCAGCCCCAGCATTTT | once | . | TRBJ1-5 | TRBV6-2/TRBV6-3
CSVRDPGVEQFF | TGCAGCGTTAGGGACCCCGGGGTTGAGCAGTTCTTC | . | . | TRBJ2-1 | TRBV29-1
CASSLTITENNEQFF | TGTGCTAGCAGCCTTACTATAACCGAAAACAATGAGCAGTTCTTC | . | . | TRBJ2-1 | TRBV21-1
CASSEAGFGAKNIQYF | TGTGCCAGCAGTGAAGCCGGCTTCGGGGCCAAAAACATTCAGTACTTC | many | . | TRBJ2-4 | TRBV6-1
CASSLTTLNTEAFF | TGTGCCAGCAGCTTGACCACCTTGAACACTGAAGCTTTCTTT | . | . | TRBJ1-1 | TRBV5-5
CASSQSLTGTNYGYTF | TGCGCCAGCAGCCAATCCTTGACAGGGACTAACTATGGCTACACCTTC | . | TRBD1 | TRBJ1-2 | TRBV4-1
CASSLGAGGPRNEQFF | TGTGCCAGCAGCTTGGGGGCGGGGGGGCCGCGCAATGAGCAGTTCTTC | . | TRBD2 | TRBJ2-1 | TRBV5-4
CASSDGWRGRDTQYF | TGTGCCAGCAGTGATGGATGGAGGGGAAGAGATACGCAGTATTTT | . | . | TRBJ2-3 | TRBV6-1
CASRGGTTDTQYF | TGTGCCAGCAGAGGCGGGACGACAGATACGCAGTATTTT | . | . | TRBJ2-3 | TRBV28
CASASTDTQYF | TGCGCCAGCGCCTCCACAGATACGCAGTATTTT | . | . | TRBJ2-3 | TRBV10-2
CASSLGQPNEKLFF | TGCGCCAGCAGCTTGGGACAGCCAAATGAAAAACTGTTTTTT | . | . | TRBJ1-4 | TRBV5-1
CAITRDSTDTQYF | TGTGCCATCACTCGGGACTCCACAGATACGCAGTATTTT | . | . | TRBJ2-3 | TRBV2
CASSGGAHEQYF | TGTGCCAGTAGTGGCGGGGCCCACGAGCAGTACTTC | . | . | TRBJ2-7 | TRBV19
CASSFVGNEQFF | TGTGCCAGCAGTTTTGTAGGCAATGAGCAGTTCTTC | . | . | TRBJ2-1 | TRBV28
CAIRGTDYSPLHF | TGTGCCATCAGGGGGACAGATTATTCACCCCTCCACTTT | . | TRBD1 | TRBJ1-6 | TRBV10-3
CASSIGSDVTFEYF | TGTGCCAGCAGTATCGGGTCCGACGTTACTTTCGAGTATTTT | once | . | TRBJ2-3 | TRBV6-5
CASSLTNHRGGYTF | TGTGCCAGCAGTTTGACCAACCACAGGGGAGGCTACACCTTC | . | TRBD1 | TRBJ1-2 | TRBV28
CASSPRTGVTPLHF | TGTGCCAGCAGTCCGCGAACAGGGGTAACTCCCCTCCACTTT | . | TRBD1 | TRBJ1-6 | TRBV3-1/TRBV3-2
CASSPGGYNYGYTF | TGTGCCAGCTCACCCGGGGGTTATAACTATGGCTACACCTTC | . | . | TRBJ1-2 | TRBV18